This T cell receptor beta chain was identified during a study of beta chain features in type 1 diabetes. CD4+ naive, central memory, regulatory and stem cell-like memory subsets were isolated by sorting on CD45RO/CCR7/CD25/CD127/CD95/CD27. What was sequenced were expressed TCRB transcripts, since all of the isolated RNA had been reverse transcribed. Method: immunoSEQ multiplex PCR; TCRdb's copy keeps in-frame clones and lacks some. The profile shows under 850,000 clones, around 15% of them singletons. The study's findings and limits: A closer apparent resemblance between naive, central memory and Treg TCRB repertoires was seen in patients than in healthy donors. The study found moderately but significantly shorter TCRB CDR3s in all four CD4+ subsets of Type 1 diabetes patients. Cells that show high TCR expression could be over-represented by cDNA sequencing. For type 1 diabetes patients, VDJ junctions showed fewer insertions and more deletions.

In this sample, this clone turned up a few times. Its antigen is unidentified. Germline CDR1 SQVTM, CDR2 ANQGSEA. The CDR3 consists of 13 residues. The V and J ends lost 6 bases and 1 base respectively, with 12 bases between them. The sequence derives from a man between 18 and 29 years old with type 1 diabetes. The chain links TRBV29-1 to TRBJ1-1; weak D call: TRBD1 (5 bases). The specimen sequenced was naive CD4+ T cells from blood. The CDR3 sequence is CSVQRQPNTEAFF. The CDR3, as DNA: TGCAGCGTACAACGACAGCCGAACACTGAAGCTTTCTTT. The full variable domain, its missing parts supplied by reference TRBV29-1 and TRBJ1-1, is SAVISQKPSRDICQRGTSLTIQCQVDSQVTMMFWYRQQPGQSLTLIATANQGSEATYESGFVIDKFPISRPNLTFSTLTVSNMSPEDSSIYLCSVQRQPNTEAFFGQGTRLTVV.